This TCR beta chain emerged from a study of T cell responses to AZD1222 COVID-19 vaccine. Study-wide results and limits: Among the donors, most were white British and more were female, and clonal diversity was possibly underestimated. Spike-specific TCR breadth and depth grew following two AZD1222 doses.

For this clone: The target antigen is unknown.

The table came from immunoSEQ multiplex PCR; TCRdb's copy has only in-frame clones and leaves some out. Counted here are around 46,000 clones, roughly 90% occurring once; the ten biggest clones make up about 5%. The CDR3 spans 13 residues. Germline assignment: CDR1 SGHNT and CDR2 YENEEA. V lost 5 bases and J 2 bases, leaving 10 bases between the germline ends. The TCR comes from an adult who received the AZD1222 COVID-19 vaccine. V is TRBV11-3 and J is TRBJ2-7; D is unresolved. This specimen was peripheral blood, taken 28 days after the second AZD1222 dose. The CDR3 DNA sequence: TGTGCCAGCAGCCCGCTTCCCCCCTACGAGCAGTACTTC. Encoded protein: CASSPLPPYEQYF.